These 14 T cell receptor beta chains were sequenced from one sample in a study of cytomegalovirus exposure and HLA in healthy donors. The study ran its PCR with 60 Vbeta and 13 Jbeta primers. Some clones are missing from TCRdb's copy, which holds only in-frame ones; the method was immunoSEQ multiplex PCR. Altogether around 150,000 clones are present, about 80% being singletons, with the ten largest covering about 6.5%. Sequencing was done on a sample of PBMCs. The origin of the receptors is a man aged 35-49 years in good health and CMV-seropositive.

This clone is a singleton in its sample. The chain uses TRBV6-5 and TRBJ1-2, with a tentative D call TRBD1 (5 bases). Germline-derived CDR1 and CDR2 are MNHEY and SVGAGI. The CDR3 spans 14 residues. V was trimmed by 0 bases and J by 4 bases, leaving 9 bases between them. The CDR3 sequence is CASSYSAGGYGYTF. The CDR3 bases are TGTGCCAGCAGTTACTCGGCCGGGGGCTATGGCTACACCTTC.

The J gene is TRBJ2-7, the V gene TRBV14, with D hard to call. V lost 0 bases and J 3 bases, leaving 12 bases between the germline ends. There are 15 residues in the CDR3. Germline-derived CDR1 and CDR2 are SGHDN and FVKESK. The CDR3 spells CASSQERYVGYEQYF. The CDR3 nucleotides read TGTGCCAGCAGCCAAGAGCGGTATGTAGGCTACGAGCAGTACTTC.

V is TRBV27 and J is TRBJ2-1, with 14 bases fitting TRBD2. The V and J ends lost 6 bases and 5 bases, in that order; junction bases with no gene match: 6. Germline V gene data show CDR1 as MNHEY and CDR2 as SMNVEV (reference sequence). The CDR3 is made up of 16 amino acids. CDR3 residues: CASSRTSGRMHNEQFF. In nucleotides, the CDR3 is TGTGCCAGCAGCCGGACTAGCGGGAGGATGCACAATGAGCAGTTCTTC.

In its sample, this clone was seen a few times. The chain links TRBV5-1 to TRBJ1-2, with D perhaps matching TRBD1 (5 bases). Trimming removed 3 bases from V and 3 bases from J, with 15 bases in between. Germline CDR1 is SGHRS and CDR2 is YFSETQ. CDR3 length: 15 amino acids. CDR3 in DNA: TGCGCCAGCAGCTCGGGGATCGGGGGGGACTATGGCTACACCTTC. Protein product: CASSSGIGGDYGYTF. Supplemented by reference TRBV5-1 and TRBJ1-2, the full variable domain reads KAGVTQTPRYLIKTRGQQVTLSCSPISGHRSVSWYQQTPGQGLQFLFEYFSETQRNKGNFPGRFSGRQFSNSRSEMNVSTLELGDSALYLCASSSGIGGDYGYTFGSGTRLTVV.

The chain employs TRBV5-1 and TRBJ1-1; D might be TRBD1 (6 bases). Germline lookup yields CDR1 SGHRS and CDR2 YFSETQ. V was pared by 4 bases and J by 4 bases, with 14 bases between. This CDR3 has 14 residues. CDR3 sequence reads: CASSVQGVGTEAFF. CDR3 DNA sequence: TGCGCCAGCAGCGTACAGGGCGTCGGCACTGAAGCTTTCTTT. Filled out from reference TRBV5-1 and TRBJ1-1, the complete variable domain reads KAGVTQTPRYLIKTRGQQVTLSCSPISGHRSVSWYQQTPGQGLQFLFEYFSETQRNKGNFPGRFSGRQFSNSRSEMNVSTLELGDSALYLCASSVQGVGTEAFFGQGTRLTVV.

The rearrangement uses TRBV13 and TRBJ1-2, with 11 bases fitting TRBD1. Germline CDR1 reads PRHDT; CDR2 reads FYEKMQ (reference sequence). This CDR3 is built from 14 residues. The V gene end was trimmed by 5 bases and the J gene end by 7 bases; junction bases not matched to a gene: 6. In DNA form, the CDR3 reads TGTGCCAGCAGCGAGGGACAGGGGGTACTTGGCTACACCTTC. It translates to CASSEGQGVLGYTF. Together with reference TRBV13 and TRBJ1-2, the CDR3 gives the full variable domain: AAGVIQSPRHLIKEKRETATLKCYPIPRHDTVYWYQQGPGQDPQFLISFYEKMQSDKGSIPDRFSAQQFSDYHSELNMSSLELGDSALYFCASSEGQGVLGYTFGSGTRLTVV.

This CDR3 reads CATRTGDLNYGYTF. CDR3 nucleotide sequence: TGTGCCACCCGGACAGGCGATCTTAACTATGGCTACACCTTC. The chain joins TRBV10-3 to TRBJ1-2; 7 positions agree with TRBD1. With 10 bases clipped from V and 1 base from J, the junction kept 9 bases outside the gene matches. This CDR3 comprises 14 residues. Germline CDR1 is ENHRY and CDR2 is SYGVKD.

This clone was seen once. For the CDR3, the DNA is TGTGCCAGCAGTGAACAAGCGGAGAATGAGCAGTTCTTC. Residues: CASSEQAENEQFF. The rearrangement links TRBV6-1 to TRBJ2-1, with a tentative D call TRBD2 (5 bases). Germline lookup yields CDR1 MNHNS and CDR2 SASEGT. CDR3 length: 13 residues. V was trimmed by 2 bases and J by 7 bases, leaving 9 bases between them.

This chain joins TRBV18 and TRBJ2-7; TRBD1 aligns across 7 bases. This CDR3 has 14 amino acids. Trimming removed 3 bases from V and 6 bases from J; junction bases left unmatched: 8. Germline values: CDR1 KGHSH, CDR2 LQKENI. The CDR3, as DNA: TGTGCCAGCTCACCGACAGGGAATGATGTCGAGCAGTACTTC. Amino acid sequence: CASSPTGNDVEQYF.

The chain carries TRBV4-2 and TRBJ1-1, with 8 bases fitting TRBD1. Germline V lookup: CDR1 LGHNA, CDR2 YNFKEQ. The CDR3 has 13 residues. J was trimmed by 11 bases and V by 4 bases; bases with no gene match: 9. The CDR3 reads CASSLRGQGNAFF. The CDR3 coding sequence is TGTGCCAGCAGCCTCAGGGGGCAGGGCAACGCTTTCTTT.

The chain carries TRBV2 and TRBJ2-5; D uncertain. This CDR3 is built from 13 residues. Trimming took 8 bases from V and 1 from J, leaving 11 bases between them. Germline V lookup: CDR1 SNHLY, CDR2 FYNNEI. As DNA, the CDR3 is TGTGCCAGCTGTATCCAGCGCCAAGAGACCCAGTACTTC. Translated: CASCIQRQETQYF.

The rearrangement uses TRBV6-5 and TRBJ2-3, with 9 bases fitting TRBD1. The CDR3 is 15 amino acids. Germline CDR1 and CDR2: MNHEY and SVGAGI. J was trimmed by 6 bases and V by 5 bases; bases with no gene match: 9. CDR3 residues: CASSQSGTGWDTQYF. The CDR3 coding sequence is TGTGCCAGCAGTCAATCCGGGACAGGGTGGGATACGCAGTATTTT.

This rearrangement joins TRBV11-2 to TRBJ1-5, with TRBD1 as a possible D gene (5 bases). This CDR3 has 14 amino acids. Germline lookup yields CDR1 SGHAT and CDR2 FQNNGV. V dropped 4 bases and J dropped 4 bases, with 11 bases sitting between them. CDR3: CASSWTQPNQPQHF. In nucleotides, the CDR3 is TGTGCCAGCAGCTGGACACAACCAAATCAGCCCCAGCATTTT.

This clone was observed a handful of times. The rearrangement uses TRBV5-1 and TRBJ2-7; D remains ambiguous. The germline gives CDR1 SGHRS, CDR2 YFSETQ. The CDR3 totals 11 residues. Trimming pared 0 bases from V and 7 bases from J, leaving 5 bases between. CDR3 in DNA: TGCGCCAGCAGCTTGGCCGGGGAGCAGTACTTC. It translates to CASSLAGEQYF. Together with reference TRBV5-1 and TRBJ2-7, the CDR3 gives the full variable domain: KAGVTQTPRYLIKTRGQQVTLSCSPISGHRSVSWYQQTPGQGLQFLFEYFSETQRNKGNFPGRFSGRQFSNSRSEMNVSTLELGDSALYLCASSLAGEQYFGPGTRLTVT.